The 23 T cell receptor beta chains listed next were all sequenced from one sample in a study of shared T cell receptors in the human thymus (dated by TCRdb to the early 2020s). Receptor libraries were prepared by the immunoSEQ multiplex PCR assay. TCRdb stores this immuneACCESS table with in-frame sequences only. Part of the clones is absent; in the studies checked, under half of the shortfall reflects unresolved V genes, and no reason is known for the rest. For this sample there are hundreds of thousands of clones; 70% to 90% appear just once. Of the sample, more than 0.01% is held by the ten largest clones. These sequences were also reported in another study, on human thymus T cells.

The sequenced sample consisted of thymocytes. These receptors came from a girl under three years old with a congenital heart defect. Donor details come from another sample of the same person, matched by shared clones.

The rearrangement uses TRBV28 and TRBJ1-4; D ambiguous. Germline V gene data show CDR1 as MDHEN and CDR2 as SYDVKM. V dropped 6 bases and J dropped 0 bases, with 17 bases sitting between them. There are 17 residues in the CDR3. CDR3 sequence reads: CASSSLESPATNEKLFF. CDR3 DNA: TGTGCCAGCAGCTCCCTGGAGTCTCCCGCAACTAATGAAAAACTGTTTTTT. Filled out from reference TRBV28 and TRBJ1-4, the complete variable domain reads DVKVTQSSRYLVKRTGEKVFLECVQDMDHENMFWYRQDPGLGLRLIYFSYDVKMKEKGDIPEGYSVSREKKERFSLILESASTNQTSMYLCASSSLESPATNEKLFFGSGTQLSVL.

The rearrangement joins TRBV4-1 to TRBJ1-1; D remains unclear. V lost 1 base, J lost 10 bases, and 7 bases lay in between. Germline V gives CDR1 MGHRA, CDR2 YSYEKL. This CDR3 comprises 11 residues. In DNA, the CDR3 is TGCGCCAGCAGCCAAGGCTTGCGAGCTTTCTTT. It translates to CASSQGLRAFF.

The gene calls are TRBV2 and TRBJ1-1, with D perhaps TRBD1 (5 bases). Trimming removed 7 bases at V and 2 bases at J, with 17 bases between. CDR3 size: 15 residues. The germline CDR1 and CDR2 sequences are SNHLY and FYNNEI. CDR3 protein: CASTERGPENTEAFF. In nucleotides, the CDR3 is TGTGCCAGCACCGAGCGGGGCCCCGAAAACACTGAAGCTTTCTTT. The full variable domain, in which reference TRBV2 and TRBJ1-1 provide the parts outside the CDR3, is EPEVTQTPSHQVTQMGQEVILRCVPISNHLYFYWYRQILGQKVEFLVSFYNNEISEKSEIFDDQFSVERPDGSNFTLKIRSTKLEDSAMYFCASTERGPENTEAFFGQGTRLTVV.

This clone was picked up a small number of times. The chain uses TRBV6-5 and TRBJ1-3; D is ambiguous. With 0 bases removed from V and 4 bases from J, the gap between germline ends came to 10 bases. The length of the CDR3 is 15 residues. Per germline, CDR1 MNHEY and CDR2 SVGAGI. In DNA form, the CDR3 reads TGTGCCAGCAGTTACTCGGACGGAGGAGGAAACACCATATATTTT. Translated, it gives CASSYSDGGGNTIYF.

The chain joins TRBV16 to TRBJ1-5, with D tentatively TRBD1 (6 bases). V was cut by 4 bases and J by 2 bases, with 21 bases left in between. This CDR3 is 18 amino acids long. Germline-derived CDR1 and CDR2 are KGHSY and FQNENV. This CDR3 reads CASSPRLQGSTRNQPQHF. DNA of the CDR3: TGTGCCAGCAGCCCAAGGCTCCAGGGGTCGACTCGCAATCAGCCCCAGCATTTT.

The chain recombines TRBV6-5 with TRBJ1-2; 9 bases match TRBD1. This CDR3 is built from 13 residues. Per germline, CDR1 MNHEY and CDR2 SVGAGI. V shed 7 bases and J 8 bases; nucleotides not matched to a gene: 8. CDR3 sequence reads: CASTIQGAQGYTF. The CDR3, as DNA: TGTGCCAGCACCATACAGGGGGCGCAGGGCTACACCTTC.

V and J are TRBV7-2 and TRBJ2-5; D call uncertain. Between the trimmed V and J ends, which lost 1 base and 3 bases, there was a span of 6 bases. The V gene's germline CDR1 is SGHTA and CDR2 FQGNSA. The CDR3 sequence is 13 residues long. The CDR3 DNA follows: TGTGCCAGCAGCTTAGTTCTTAAAGAGACCCAGTACTTC. As protein: CASSLVLKETQYF.

The gene calls are TRBV28 and TRBJ1-1, with 9 bases matching TRBD1. J was trimmed by 1 base and V by 0 bases; bases with no gene match: 9. The germline V gene has CDR1 MDHEN and CDR2 SYDVKM. The CDR3 extends over 18 amino acids. The DNA of the CDR3 is TGTGCCAGCAGTTTATGGCCGGGACAGGGACCTCGGAACACTGAAGCTTTCTTT. Amino acid sequence: CASSLWPGQGPRNTEAFF.

V and J are TRBV7-2 and TRBJ1-5; no firm D call. Germline V lookup: CDR1 SGHTA, CDR2 FQGNSA. The length of the CDR3 is 15 residues. The V gene lost 3 bases and the J gene lost 5 bases, with 14 bases spanning the gap. CDR3 sequence (DNA): TGTGCCAGCAGCTTCGGGGAAGGGAGAGATCAGCCCCAGCATTTT. Translating it yields CASSFGEGRDQPQHF.

The rearrangement joins TRBV12-5 to TRBJ2-1; D is uncertain. This CDR3 spans 12 amino acids. Deletions cut 4 bases from V and 10 bases from J, with 11 bases between. Germline CDR1 LGHNT, CDR2 FRNRAP. The chain's CDR3 is CASGWPFGEQFF. For the CDR3, the DNA is TGTGCTAGTGGTTGGCCATTTGGCGAGCAGTTCTTC.

With regard to this clone: At one end, the junction sequence differs from germline, possibly due to a read error. Other DNA sequences in the sample encode the same CDR3. CDR3 sequence reads: CASSFHPGVDSPLHF. The CDR3 coding sequence is TGTGCCAGCAGCTTCCATCCGGGGGTTGATTCCCCCCTCCACTTT. This chain joins TRBV7-9 and TRBJ1-6; tentative D call: TRBD1 (5 bases). The germline V gene has CDR1 SEHNR and CDR2 FQNEAQ (reference sequence). The CDR3 spans 15 residues.

A single count supports this clone. CDR3 in DNA: TGTGCCAGCAGTTTAAGTACACATTATAATTCACCCCTCCACTTT. Protein sequence: CASSLSTHYNSPLHF. The chain is built from TRBV27 and TRBJ1-6; D unclear. Deletions cut 2 bases from V and 4 bases from J, with 9 bases between. The germline V gene encodes CDR1 MNHEY and CDR2 SMNVEV (reference sequence). The CDR3 has 15 residues.

The genes are TRBV2 and TRBJ2-5; 12 bases are a match to TRBD1. V lost 6 bases, J lost 6 bases, and 11 bases stayed unmatched. This CDR3 is 16 amino acids long. Germline CDR1 reads SNHLY; CDR2 reads FYNNEI. CDR3 nucleotide sequence: TGTGCCAGCAGCCGGCGGGACAGGGGGCGGATGAAGACCCAGTACTTC. The encoded protein is CASSRRDRGRMKTQYF.

The CDR3 coding sequence is TGTGCCAGCAGTTTAGGATCAGGGCACTCACCCCTCCACTTT. This codes for CASSLGSGHSPLHF. V usage is TRBV28 and J usage is TRBJ1-6; maybe TRBD1 (5 bases). CDR1 is MDHEN and CDR2 is SYDVKM in the germline V gene. The CDR3 consists of 14 residues. V was cut by 2 bases and J by 10 bases, with 12 bases left in between.

The chain couples TRBV5-1 to TRBJ2-1; 13 bases line up with TRBD2. CDR1 is SGHRS, CDR2 YFSETQ, per germline. The CDR3 length is 18 residues. With 4 bases clipped from V and 14 bases from J, the junction kept 21 bases outside the gene matches. Here the CDR3 reads CASSQTRMTSGGPGFKFF. As DNA, the CDR3 is TGCGCCAGCAGCCAAACCCGGATGACTAGCGGGGGGCCTGGATTTAAGTTCTTC.

The chain joins TRBV5-6 to TRBJ2-5, with a weak D call TRBD2 (6 bases). Germline CDR1 SGHDT, CDR2 YYEEEE. Trimming left V 5 bases short and J 5 bases short, with 19 bases between. The CDR3 runs to 15 residues. The CDR3 nucleotides are TGTGCCAGCAGATTGAACTCGGACCGGGGGGAGACCCAGTACTTC. The encoded protein is CASRLNSDRGETQYF.

This sequence joins TRBV9 and TRBJ2-1; 11 bases are a match to TRBD2. There are 17 residues in the CDR3. Per the germline V gene, CDR1 is SGDLS and CDR2 is YYNGEE. Losses at the gene ends were 2 bases for V and 7 bases for J; bases not matched to a gene: 11. CDR3 sequence reads: CASSVLPTSGGRNEQFF. The CDR3 region has the DNA TGTGCCAGCAGCGTCCTACCCACTAGCGGGGGTCGTAATGAGCAGTTCTTC.

The genes are TRBV7-8 and TRBJ2-5; D perhaps matches TRBD1 (7 bases). Germline CDR1 SGHVS, CDR2 FQNEAQ. V was clipped by 5 bases and J by 5 bases, with 18 bases between them. This CDR3 is built from 15 residues. CDR3 loop: CASSLGTATRETQYF. In nucleotides, the CDR3 is TGTGCCAGCAGCCTGGGGACAGCGACTAGGGAGACCCAGTACTTC. Full variable domain (missing parts from reference TRBV7-8 and TRBJ2-5): GAGVSQSPRYKVAKRGQDVALRCDPISGHVSLFWYQQALGQGPEFLTYFQNEAQLDKSGLPSDRFFAERPEGSVSTLKIQRTQQEDSAVYLCASSLGTATRETQYFGPGTRLLVL.

This clone was counted a single time. This rearrangement joins TRBV11-2 to TRBJ2-5; tentatively, D is TRBD2 (6 bases). Trimming cost V 2 bases and J 9 bases, with 16 bases left between them. CDR3 length equals 14 residues. CDR1 is SGHAT, CDR2 FQNNGV, per germline. For the CDR3, the DNA is TGTGCCAGCAGCTTAAATCTAGCGCCGGCGGCCCAGTACTTC. Encoded protein: CASSLNLAPAAQYF.

The chain recombines TRBV4-3 with TRBJ2-5, with 9 positions matching TRBD1. The V gene's germline CDR1 is LGHNA and CDR2 YSLEER. V dropped 0 bases and J dropped 2; count of bases not matched to a gene: 13. This CDR3 comprises 19 residues. CDR3 loop: CASSQEGGQGGDGQETQYF. As DNA, the CDR3 is TGCGCCAGCAGCCAAGAAGGGGGACAGGGTGGGGACGGACAAGAGACCCAGTACTTC.

The chain recombines TRBV2 with TRBJ2-3; 11 nucleotides align to TRBD2. Unmatched junction bases numbered 6, after V lost 0 bases and J lost 1 base. The germline V gene encodes CDR1 SNHLY and CDR2 FYNNEI. The CDR3 is 18 residues long. CDR3 DNA sequence: TGTGCCAGCAGTGAAGCACGACTAGCGGGGTACCGCACAGATACGCAGTATTTT. Amino acids: CASSEARLAGYRTDTQYF.

The rearrangement uses TRBV19 and TRBJ1-5; D ambiguous. V gave up 3 bases and J gave up 7 bases, with 10 bases separating them. Per germline, CDR1 LNHDA and CDR2 SQIVND (reference sequence). The CDR3 runs 13 residues. The CDR3: CASSIGVYQPQHF. The CDR3 bases are TGTGCCAGTAGTATCGGGGTCTACCAGCCCCAGCATTTT.

This sequence joins TRBV28 and TRBJ1-4; weak D call: TRBD1 (6 bases). Germline lookup yields CDR1 MDHEN and CDR2 SYDVKM. The CDR3 covers 17 residues. Trimming removed 2 bases at V and 7 bases at J, with 20 bases between. The CDR3 region has the DNA TGTGCCAGCAGTTTACATTGTTTCGGCAGGGGCTGTGAAAAACTGTTTTTT. Translating gives CASSLHCFGRGCEKLFF. The variable domain in full, with the rest retrieved from reference TRBV28 and TRBJ1-4, is DVKVTQSSRYLVKRTGEKVFLECVQDMDHENMFWYRQDPGLGLRLIYFSYDVKMKEKGDIPEGYSVSREKKERFSLILESASTNQTSMYLCASSLHCFGRGCEKLFFGSGTQLSVL.